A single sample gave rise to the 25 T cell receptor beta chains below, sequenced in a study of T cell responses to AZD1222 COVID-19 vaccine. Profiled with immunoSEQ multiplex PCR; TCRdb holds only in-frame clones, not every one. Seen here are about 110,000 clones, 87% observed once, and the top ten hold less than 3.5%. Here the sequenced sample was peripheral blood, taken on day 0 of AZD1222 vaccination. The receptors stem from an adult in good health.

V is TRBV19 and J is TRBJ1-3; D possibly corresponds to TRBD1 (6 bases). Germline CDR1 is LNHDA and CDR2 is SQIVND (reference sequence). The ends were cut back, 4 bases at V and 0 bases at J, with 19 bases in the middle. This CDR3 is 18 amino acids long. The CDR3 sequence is CASSTPAFTGISGNTIYF. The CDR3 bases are TGTGCCAGTAGTACCCCCGCGTTCACAGGGATCTCTGGAAACACCATATATTTT.

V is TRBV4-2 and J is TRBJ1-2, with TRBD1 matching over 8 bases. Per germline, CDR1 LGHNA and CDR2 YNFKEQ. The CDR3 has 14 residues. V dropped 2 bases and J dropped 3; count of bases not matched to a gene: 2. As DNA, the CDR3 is TGTGCCAGCAGCCAATTGACAGGGGACTATGGCTACACCTTC. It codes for CASSQLTGDYGYTF.

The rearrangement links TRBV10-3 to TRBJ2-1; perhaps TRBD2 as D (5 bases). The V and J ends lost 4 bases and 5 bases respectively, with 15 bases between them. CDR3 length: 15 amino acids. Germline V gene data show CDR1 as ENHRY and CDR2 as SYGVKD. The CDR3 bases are TGTGCCATCAGTGCTACGCCGGACTCGAACAATGAGCAGTTCTTC. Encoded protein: CAISATPDSNNEQFF.

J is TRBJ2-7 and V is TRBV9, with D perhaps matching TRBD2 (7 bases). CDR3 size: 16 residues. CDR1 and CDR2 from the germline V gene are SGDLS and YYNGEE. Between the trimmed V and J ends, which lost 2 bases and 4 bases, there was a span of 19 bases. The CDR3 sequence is CASSVGGAGRDYEQYF. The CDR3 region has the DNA TGTGCCAGCAGCGTTGGGGGGGCAGGGCGAGATTACGAGCAGTACTTC.

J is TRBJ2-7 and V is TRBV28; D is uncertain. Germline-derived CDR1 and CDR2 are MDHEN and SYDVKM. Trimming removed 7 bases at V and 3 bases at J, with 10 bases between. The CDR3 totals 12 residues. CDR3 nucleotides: TGTGCCAGCATTAATTCCCTCTACGAGCAGTACTTC. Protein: CASINSLYEQYF.

CDR3 sequence reads: CASSLQVTEEKLFF. The DNA of the CDR3 is TGTGCCAGCAGCTTACAGGTGACGGAAGAAAAACTGTTTTTT. This chain connects TRBV5-5 to TRBJ1-4; possibly TRBD1 for D (5 bases). V dropped 2 bases and J dropped 8 bases, with 13 bases sitting between them. This CDR3 has 14 residues. Germline V gene sequence: CDR1 SGHKS, CDR2 YYEKEE (reference sequence).

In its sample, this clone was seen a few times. CDR3 loop: CASSSLATLSDEQFF. The CDR3 DNA reads as TGTGCCAGCAGCTCCCTAGCGACATTAAGCGATGAGCAGTTCTTC. The gene calls are TRBV7-6 and TRBJ2-1, with D perhaps TRBD2 (6 bases). The CDR3 is 15 amino acids. Looked up from germline, CDR1 is SGHVS and CDR2 is FNYEAQ. Trimming took 4 bases from V and 8 from J, leaving 18 bases between them.

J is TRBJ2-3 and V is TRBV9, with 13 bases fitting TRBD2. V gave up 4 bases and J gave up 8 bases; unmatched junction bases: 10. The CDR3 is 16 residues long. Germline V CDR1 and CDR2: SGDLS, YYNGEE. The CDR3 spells CASSSRLAGGSGTQYF. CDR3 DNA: TGTGCCAGCAGCTCCCGACTAGCGGGGGGTTCTGGTACGCAGTATTTT.

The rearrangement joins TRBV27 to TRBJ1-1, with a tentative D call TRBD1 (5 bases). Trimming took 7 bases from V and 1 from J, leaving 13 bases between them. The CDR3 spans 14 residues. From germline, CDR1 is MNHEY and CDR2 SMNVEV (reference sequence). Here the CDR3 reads CASTSNQGNTEAFF. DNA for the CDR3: TGTGCCAGCACCTCGAACCAGGGGAACACTGAAGCTTTCTTT.

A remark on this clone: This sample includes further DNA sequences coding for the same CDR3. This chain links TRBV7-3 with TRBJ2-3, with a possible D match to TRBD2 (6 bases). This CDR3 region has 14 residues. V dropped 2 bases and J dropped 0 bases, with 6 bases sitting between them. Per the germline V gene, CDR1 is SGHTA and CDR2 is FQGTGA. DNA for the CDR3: TGTGCCAGCAGCTTAGGGACTAGCACAGATACGCAGTATTTT. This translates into CASSLGTSTDTQYF. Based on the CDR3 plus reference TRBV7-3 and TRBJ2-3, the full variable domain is GAGVSQTPSNKVTEKGKYVELRCDPISGHTALYWYRQSLGQGPEFLIYFQGTGAADDSGLPNDRFFAVRPEGSVSTLKIQRTERGDSAVYLCASSLGTSTDTQYFGPGTRLTVL.

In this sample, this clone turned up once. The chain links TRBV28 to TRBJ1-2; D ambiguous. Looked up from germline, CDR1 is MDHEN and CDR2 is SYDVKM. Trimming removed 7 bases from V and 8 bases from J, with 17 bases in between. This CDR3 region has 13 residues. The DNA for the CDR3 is TGTGCCAGCACCGTAAGAAGGGAAGAGGGCTACACCTTC. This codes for CASTVRREEGYTF.

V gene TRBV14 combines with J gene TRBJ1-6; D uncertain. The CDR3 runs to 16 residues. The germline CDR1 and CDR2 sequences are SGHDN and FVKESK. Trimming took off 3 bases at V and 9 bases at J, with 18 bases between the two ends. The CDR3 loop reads CASSHGPPLLGSPLHF. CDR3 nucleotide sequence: TGTGCCAGCAGCCATGGCCCTCCCCTCTTGGGTTCACCCCTCCACTTT.

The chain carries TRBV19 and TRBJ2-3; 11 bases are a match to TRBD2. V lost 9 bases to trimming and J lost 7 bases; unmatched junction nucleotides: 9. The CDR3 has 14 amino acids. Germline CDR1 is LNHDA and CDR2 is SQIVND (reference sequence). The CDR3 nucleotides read TGTGCCAGCACCTCGACTAGCGGGACGAATACGCAGTATTTT. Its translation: CASTSTSGTNTQYF.

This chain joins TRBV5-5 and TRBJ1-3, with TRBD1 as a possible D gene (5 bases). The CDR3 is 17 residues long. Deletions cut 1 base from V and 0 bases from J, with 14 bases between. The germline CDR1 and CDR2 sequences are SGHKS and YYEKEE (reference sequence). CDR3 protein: CASSLLAGLLSGNTIYF. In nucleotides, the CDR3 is TGTGCCAGCAGCTTGTTGGCAGGGCTCCTCTCTGGAAACACCATATATTTT.

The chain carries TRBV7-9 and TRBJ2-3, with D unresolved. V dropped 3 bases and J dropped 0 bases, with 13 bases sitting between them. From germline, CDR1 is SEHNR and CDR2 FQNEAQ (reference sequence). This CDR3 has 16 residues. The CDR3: CASSFTSARSTDTQYF. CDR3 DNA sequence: TGTGCCAGCAGCTTCACGTCAGCGCGAAGCACAGATACGCAGTATTTT.

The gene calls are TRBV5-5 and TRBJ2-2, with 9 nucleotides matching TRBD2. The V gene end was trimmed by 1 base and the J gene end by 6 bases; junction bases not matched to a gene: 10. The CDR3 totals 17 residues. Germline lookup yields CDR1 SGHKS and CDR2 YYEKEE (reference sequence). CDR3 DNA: TGTGCCAGCAGCTTGACGTCCGCGCGGGGGGGCGCCGGGGAGCTGTTTTTT. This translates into CASSLTSARGGAGELFF.

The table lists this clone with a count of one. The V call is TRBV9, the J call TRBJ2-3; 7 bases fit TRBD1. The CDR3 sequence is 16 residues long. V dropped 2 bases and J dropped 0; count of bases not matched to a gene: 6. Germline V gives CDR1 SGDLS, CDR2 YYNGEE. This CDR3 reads CASSVDRQGSTDTQYF. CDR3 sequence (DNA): TGTGCCAGCAGCGTGGATCGACAGGGCAGCACAGATACGCAGTATTTT.

The CDR3 protein is CASSLATTGGESYTF. CDR3 bases: TGTGCCAGCAGCTTAGCGACCACAGGGGGCGAAAGCTACACCTTC. This rearrangement joins TRBV11-1 to TRBJ1-2; 9 nucleotides match TRBD1. The CDR3 runs to 15 residues. Germline V gene data show CDR1 as SGHAT and CDR2 as FQDESV (reference sequence). After removal of 0 bases from V and 9 bases from J, the junction contained 8 bases not matched to a gene.

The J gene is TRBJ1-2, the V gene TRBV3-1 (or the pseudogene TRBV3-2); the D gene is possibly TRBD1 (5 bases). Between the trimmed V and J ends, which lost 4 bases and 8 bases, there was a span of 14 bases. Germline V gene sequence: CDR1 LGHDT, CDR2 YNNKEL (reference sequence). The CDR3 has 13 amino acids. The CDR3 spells CASSLIGVRGYTF. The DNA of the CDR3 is TGTGCCAGCAGCCTGATAGGGGTGAGGGGCTACACCTTC.

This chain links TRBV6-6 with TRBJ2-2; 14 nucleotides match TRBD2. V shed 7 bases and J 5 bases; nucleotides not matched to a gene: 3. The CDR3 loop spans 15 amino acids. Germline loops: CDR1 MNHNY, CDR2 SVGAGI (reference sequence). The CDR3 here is CASTGTSGSTGELFF. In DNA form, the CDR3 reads TGTGCCAGCACCGGGACTAGCGGGAGTACCGGGGAGCTGTTTTTT.

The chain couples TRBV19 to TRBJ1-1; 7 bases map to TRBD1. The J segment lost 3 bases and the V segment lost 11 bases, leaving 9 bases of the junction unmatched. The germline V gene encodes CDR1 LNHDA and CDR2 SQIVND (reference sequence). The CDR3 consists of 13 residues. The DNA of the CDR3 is TGTGCCCTCGACAGGGCCCTTCACACTGAAGCTTTCTTT. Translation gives CALDRALHTEAFF.

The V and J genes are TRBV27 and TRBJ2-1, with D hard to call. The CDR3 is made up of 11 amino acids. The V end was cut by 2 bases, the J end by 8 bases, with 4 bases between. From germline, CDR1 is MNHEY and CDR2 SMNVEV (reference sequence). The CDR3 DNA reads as TGTGCCAGCAGTTTAGGACATGAGCAGTTCTTC. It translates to CASSLGHEQFF.

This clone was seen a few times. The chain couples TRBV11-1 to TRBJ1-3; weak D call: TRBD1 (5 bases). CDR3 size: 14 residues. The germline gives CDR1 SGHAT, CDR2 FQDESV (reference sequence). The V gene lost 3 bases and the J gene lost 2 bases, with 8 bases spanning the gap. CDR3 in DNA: TGTGCCAGCAGCTTTGGGGGAACTGGAAACACCATATATTTT. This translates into CASSFGGTGNTIYF.

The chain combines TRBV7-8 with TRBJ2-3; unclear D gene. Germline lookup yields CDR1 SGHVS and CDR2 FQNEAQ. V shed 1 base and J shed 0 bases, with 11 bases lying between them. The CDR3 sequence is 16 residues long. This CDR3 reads CASSLDRLGSTDTQYF. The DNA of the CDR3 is TGTGCCAGCAGCTTAGATCGGTTGGGAAGCACAGATACGCAGTATTTT. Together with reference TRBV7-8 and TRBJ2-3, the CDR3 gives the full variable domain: GAGVSQSPRYKVAKRGQDVALRCDPISGHVSLFWYQQALGQGPEFLTYFQNEAQLDKSGLPSDRFFAERPEGSVSTLKIQRTQQEDSAVYLCASSLDRLGSTDTQYFGPGTRLTVL.

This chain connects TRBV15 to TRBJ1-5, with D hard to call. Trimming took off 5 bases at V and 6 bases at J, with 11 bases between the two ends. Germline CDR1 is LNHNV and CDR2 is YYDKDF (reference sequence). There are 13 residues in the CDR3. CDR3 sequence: CATSFWSAQPQHF. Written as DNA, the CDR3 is TGTGCCACCAGCTTTTGGTCGGCTCAGCCCCAGCATTTT.